The 23 T cell receptor beta chains listed next were all sequenced from one sample in a study of blood T cell repertoires in COVID-19. TCRdb keeps only in-frame clones here, not all; method: immunoSEQ multiplex PCR. The profile shows about 120,000 clones, 81% of them singletons. Sequenced sample: peripheral blood. Receptor source: a man younger than 45 with COVID-19, enrolled during active disease.

This clone was recorded many times. V is TRBV5-4 and J is TRBJ2-1, with TRBD2 as a possible D gene (5 bases). The V end was cut by 3 bases, the J end by 7 bases, with 17 bases between. The CDR3 has 15 amino acids. Per the germline V gene, CDR1 is SGHNT and CDR2 is YYREEE (reference sequence). This CDR3 reads CASSSTTTEQNEQFF. CDR3 DNA sequence: TGTGCCAGCAGCTCGACTACCACAGAGCAGAATGAGCAGTTCTTC.

In this sample, this clone turned up once. V usage is TRBV19 and J usage is TRBJ1-6; 7 positions match TRBD1. Germline CDR1 reads LNHDA; CDR2 reads SQIVND (reference sequence). CDR3 length: 14 residues. Trimming removed 6 bases from V and 6 bases from J; junction bases left unmatched: 5. The CDR3 protein is CASRPTGSNSPLHF. The CDR3 region has the DNA TGTGCCAGTAGGCCGACAGGGTCTAATTCACCCCTCCACTTT.

The sample holds one count of this clone. At one end the junction does not follow the germline gene, possibly because of a read error. The rearrangement joins TRBV28 to TRBJ2-3, with D possibly TRBD2 on 6 matching bases. The CDR3 length is 13 residues. CDR1 MDHEN and CDR2 SYDVKM come from the germline V gene. CDR3 residues: CASTRTGGTFSLF. The DNA of the CDR3 is TGTGCCAGCACCCGAACTGGAGGGACTTTTTCCCTTTTT.

This chain joins TRBV18 and TRBJ2-7; TRBD1 is a possible D gene (5 bases). Germline CDR1 and CDR2: KGHSH and LQKENI. The CDR3 is made up of 15 amino acids. The V end was cut by 4 bases, the J end by 1 base, with 14 bases between. The chain's CDR3 is CASSLTTDGSYEQYF. In DNA, the CDR3 is TGTGCCAGCTCACTCACGACAGATGGGTCCTACGAGCAGTACTTC.

The chain recombines TRBV12-2 with TRBJ2-7; the table's D call, TRBD2, was not checked against the DNA. TRBV12-2 counts as a pseudogene. CDR3 length: 9 amino acids. CDR3 sequence: CASRPGFQV. CDR3 coding DNA: TGTGCAAGTCGCCCCGGGTTCCAGGTC.

The J gene is TRBJ1-1, the V gene TRBV4-2, with 9 bases aligning to TRBD1. V was pared by 1 base and J by 5 bases, with 8 bases of the junction left unmatched. Germline values: CDR1 LGHNA, CDR2 YNFKEQ. CDR3 size: 16 residues. CDR3 amino acids: CASSQGLTGGNTEAFF. The CDR3 DNA reads as TGTGCCAGCAGCCAAGGATTAACAGGGGGCAATACTGAAGCTTTCTTT.

V usage is TRBV19 and J usage is TRBJ1-5, with 9 bases fitting TRBD1. Germline lookup yields CDR1 LNHDA and CDR2 SQIVND (reference sequence). The CDR3 runs 16 residues. J lost 4 bases, V lost 4 bases, and 8 bases had no gene match. The CDR3 nucleotides are TGTGCCAGTAGTACGACAGGGGGGGCGCGGAATCAGCCCCAGCATTTT. Encoded protein: CASSTTGGARNQPQHF.

This chain links TRBV7-9 with TRBJ1-1; D is ambiguous. This CDR3 spans 12 amino acids. Germline CDR1 SEHNR, CDR2 FQNEAQ (reference sequence). The V and J ends lost 6 bases and 0 bases respectively, with 5 bases between them. DNA for the CDR3: TGTGCCAGCAGTACAATGAACACTGAAGCTTTCTTT. The encoded protein is CASSTMNTEAFF. The complete variable domain, with remaining parts taken from reference TRBV7-9 and TRBJ1-1, reads DTGVSQNPRHKITKRGQNVTFRCDPISEHNRLYWYRQTLGQGPEFLTYFQNEAQLEKSRLLSDRFSAERPKGSFSTLEIQRTEQGDSAMYLCASSTMNTEAFFGQGTRLTVV.

The rearrangement joins TRBV2 to TRBJ1-5; possibly TRBD1 for D (6 bases). V was clipped by 4 bases and J by 0 bases, with 10 bases between them. CDR3 length: 15 amino acids. From germline, CDR1 is SNHLY and CDR2 FYNNEI. CDR3 protein: CASSGTANSNQPQHF. CDR3 DNA sequence: TGTGCCAGCAGTGGGACAGCAAATAGCAATCAGCCCCAGCATTTT.

The chain recombines TRBV2 with TRBJ2-7, with 9 bases fitting TRBD2. This CDR3 spans 14 amino acids. Germline V gene sequence: CDR1 SNHLY, CDR2 FYNNEI. J lost 2 bases, V lost 7 bases, and 6 bases had no gene match. The DNA of the CDR3 is TGTGCCAGCACGCCTAGCGGGACAGCCTACGAGCAGTACTTC. Its translation is CASTPSGTAYEQYF.

The CDR3 sequence: CASSNAPGGTQYF. The CDR3 DNA sequence: TGTGCCAGCAGCAACGCTCCAGGGGGTACGCAGTATTTT. The rearrangement links TRBV6-5 to TRBJ2-3; 7 bases match TRBD1. Germline lookup yields CDR1 MNHEY and CDR2 SVGAGI. Unmatched junction bases numbered 8, after V lost 6 bases and J lost 8 bases. The CDR3 runs to 13 residues.

The CDR3 DNA follows: TGCAGCGCCCGACAGGGGCCCTACGAGCAGTACTTC. It specifies CSARQGPYEQYF. J is TRBJ2-7 and V is TRBV29-1; 8 bases are shared with TRBD1. The CDR3 extends over 12 amino acids. Germline V gene sequence: CDR1 SQVTM, CDR2 ANQGSEA. V gave up 7 bases and J gave up 2 bases; unmatched junction bases: 4.

This chain joins TRBV5-8 and TRBJ1-4; maybe TRBD1 (6 bases). V dropped 1 base and J dropped 0 bases, with 10 bases sitting between them. CDR1 and CDR2 from the germline V gene are SGHTS and YDEGEE. The CDR3 runs to 16 residues. CDR3 amino acids: CASSLTGRATNEKLFF. CDR3 DNA: TGTGCCAGCAGCTTGACAGGGAGGGCAACTAATGAAAAACTGTTTTTT.

This clone appeared a single time. The chain has TRBV5-1 and TRBJ1-1, with D perhaps matching TRBD1 (6 bases). The CDR3 length is 13 residues. CDR1 is SGHRS, CDR2 YFSETQ, per germline. The V and J ends lost 3 bases and 10 bases respectively, with 16 bases between them. CDR3 bases: TGCGCCAGCAGCTCCCAGGGGAGAGGGGTAGCTTTCTTT. Residues: CASSSQGRGVAFF.

This clone was found a few times. The chain recombines TRBV5-4 with TRBJ2-1; 7 bases align to TRBD2. Germline CDR1 is SGHNT and CDR2 is YYREEE (reference sequence). V lost 1 base to trimming and J lost 5 bases; unmatched junction nucleotides: 3. The CDR3 runs 14 residues. CDR3 sequence: CASSLRLAHNEQFF. For the CDR3, the DNA is TGTGCCAGCAGCTTGAGACTAGCCCACAATGAGCAGTTCTTC. The whole variable domain, filled in from reference TRBV5-4 and TRBJ2-1, reads ETGVTQSPTHLIKTRGQQVTLRCSSQSGHNTVSWYQQALGQGPQFIFQYYREEENGRGNFPPRFSGLQFPNYSSELNVNALELDDSALYLCASSLRLAHNEQFFGPGTRLTVL.

The V gene is TRBV18, the J gene TRBJ1-1; TRBD1 matches 12 bases. Germline V gives CDR1 KGHSH, CDR2 LQKENI. V shed 3 bases and J 0 bases; nucleotides not matched to a gene: 8. There are 18 residues in the CDR3. CDR3 nucleotide sequence: TGTGCCAGCTCACCGGGGACAGGGGGCCTTACCTTGAACACTGAAGCTTTCTTT. Translated: CASSPGTGGLTLNTEAFF.

This chain links TRBV28 with TRBJ1-6; perhaps TRBD1 as D (5 bases). Between the trimmed V and J ends, which lost 7 bases and 7 bases, there was a span of 17 bases. CDR1 MDHEN and CDR2 SYDVKM come from the germline V gene. The CDR3 length is 15 residues. The CDR3 reads CASTLPQGDNSPLHF. The CDR3 DNA follows: TGTGCCAGCACTCTACCTCAGGGCGACAATTCACCCCTCCACTTT.

This clone was observed a handful of times. The chain links TRBV27 to TRBJ1-5; 7 bases match TRBD1. Germline V gene sequence: CDR1 MNHEY, CDR2 SMNVEV (reference sequence). V shed 8 bases, J shed 4 bases, and the junction held 8 bases outside the gene matches. CDR3 length: 14 amino acids. The CDR3 nucleotides are TGTGCCAGCCGAACAGGGGACGCAAATCAGCCCCAGCATTTT. This encodes CASRTGDANQPQHF.

This clone appeared a single time. The chain uses TRBV30 and TRBJ1-6, with D uncertain. Germline V gene sequence: CDR1 GTSNPN, CDR2 SVGIG (reference sequence). The CDR3 consists of 13 residues. V gave up 1 base and J gave up 7 bases, with 8 bases separating them. The CDR3 here is CAWSALTNSPLHF. The CDR3 DNA reads TGTGCCTGGAGTGCGTTGACAAATTCACCCCTCCACTTT.

The chain combines TRBV29-1 with TRBJ2-7; TRBD1 aligns across 7 bases. V dropped 0 bases and J dropped 2; count of bases not matched to a gene: 7. The germline gives CDR1 SQVTM, CDR2 ANQGSEA. This CDR3 region has 15 residues. The CDR3 spells CSVEDTGQATYEQYF. The CDR3 region has the DNA TGCAGCGTTGAAGATACCGGACAGGCAACCTACGAGCAGTACTTC.

The V call is TRBV5-1, the J call TRBJ1-2; TRBD1 matches 7 bases. CDR1 and CDR2 (germline): SGHRS, YFSETQ. The V segment lost 0 bases and the J segment 4 bases; nucleotides outside the gene matches: 3. This CDR3 has 14 residues. CDR3 protein: CASSLEAGGYGYTF. CDR3 DNA: TGCGCCAGCAGCTTGGAAGCAGGGGGCTATGGCTACACCTTC.

This chain connects TRBV9 to TRBJ2-3, with 9 nucleotides matching TRBD1. CDR3 length equals 15 residues. The V segment lost 3 bases and the J segment 3 bases; nucleotides outside the gene matches: 5. Germline V gene sequence: CDR1 SGDLS, CDR2 YYNGEE. CDR3: CASSAGTGITDTQYF. CDR3 sequence (DNA): TGTGCCAGCAGCGCCGGGACAGGGATAACAGATACGCAGTATTTT.

The CDR3 bases are TGTGCCAGCAGCTTAGGCGACAGGCTCGGTGAAAAACTGTTTTTT. It codes for CASSLGDRLGEKLFF. The chain links TRBV7-9 to TRBJ1-4; TRBD1 is a possible D gene (6 bases). This CDR3 comprises 15 residues. Germline lookup yields CDR1 SEHNR and CDR2 FQNEAQ (reference sequence). Deletions cut 1 base from V and 7 bases from J, with 13 bases between.